One and the same sample provided the 26 T cell receptor beta chains below, sequenced in a study of blood T cell repertoires in COVID-19. TCRdb keeps only in-frame clones here, not all; method: immunoSEQ multiplex PCR. The sample contains some 90,000 clones, roughly 90% of which appear only once. Material: peripheral blood. The receptors derive from a man in his forties or fifties with COVID-19, enrolled during active disease.

The rearrangement links TRBV30 to TRBJ1-1, with D unclear. The CDR3 is made up of 13 amino acids. Trimming cost V 4 bases and J 1 base, with 10 bases left between them. Germline CDR1 reads GTSNPN; CDR2 reads SVGIG (reference sequence). DNA for the CDR3: TGTGCCTGGAACAGCCAATCGAACACTGAAGCTTTCTTT. The encoded protein is CAWNSQSNTEAFF.

The V call is TRBV6-7, the J call TRBJ1-5; D not certain. TRBV6-7 is noted as an ORF with a role that remains uncertain. CDR3 length: 10 amino acids. CDR3 sequence (DNA): TGTGGCGGCGGGCGCCAGCCCCAGCATTTT. This encodes CGGGRQPQHF.

The chain couples TRBV6-5 to TRBJ2-3; no definite D call. CDR3 length equals 14 residues. The germline V gene encodes CDR1 MNHEY and CDR2 SVGAGI. V was trimmed by 8 bases and J by 2 bases, leaving 14 bases between them. In nucleotides, the CDR3 is TGTGCCAGCGGTCGCATAGCCGTCACAGATACGCAGTATTTT. Amino acid sequence: CASGRIAVTDTQYF.

The chain links TRBV19 to TRBJ1-4; perhaps TRBD1 as D (5 bases). Trimming pared 5 bases from V and 7 bases from J, leaving 17 bases between. The CDR3 runs 15 residues. Per germline, CDR1 LNHDA and CDR2 SQIVND (reference sequence). The chain's CDR3 is CASSAGPVEREKLFF. In DNA form, the CDR3 reads TGTGCCAGTAGTGCAGGGCCTGTGGAACGTGAAAAACTGTTTTTT.

The chain carries TRBV5-1 and TRBJ2-1, with a possible D match to TRBD1 (5 bases). Trimming removed 5 bases at V and 5 bases at J, with 11 bases between. CDR3 length: 13 amino acids. Germline loops: CDR1 SGHRS, CDR2 YFSETQ. CDR3 nucleotide sequence: TGCGCCAGCAGGGGTCGCAGGGACAATGAGCAGTTCTTC. As protein: CASRGRRDNEQFF.

The rearrangement joins TRBV9 to TRBJ2-3; TRBD2 aligns across 8 bases. The ends lost 6 bases at V and 6 bases at J; junction bases unmatched: 6. Germline lookup yields CDR1 SGDLS and CDR2 YYNGEE. The CDR3 length is 13 residues. The CDR3 reads CASTGGAEDTQYF. The DNA for the CDR3 is TGTGCCAGCACGGGGGGGGCGGAGGATACGCAGTATTTT.

This chain uses TRBV6-5 with TRBJ2-7; 15 bases map to TRBD2. The CDR3 is made up of 14 amino acids. V shed 5 bases and J 7 bases; nucleotides not matched to a gene: 3. Germline V lookup: CDR1 MNHEY, CDR2 SVGAGI. In DNA form, the CDR3 reads TGTGCCAGCAGTCACGGACTAGCGGGAGGGGAGCAGTACTTC. This translates into CASSHGLAGGEQYF.

The genes are TRBV6-5 and TRBJ2-7; TRBD1 might be the D (5 bases). V was cut by 8 bases and J by 2 bases, with 13 bases left in between. CDR3 length: 13 amino acids. The germline gives CDR1 MNHEY, CDR2 SVGAGI. The CDR3 sequence: CASQLDITYEQYF. The DNA for the CDR3 is TGTGCCAGCCAATTGGACATCACCTACGAGCAGTACTTC.

The gene calls are TRBV15 and TRBJ1-1, with TRBD1 as a possible D gene (6 bases). With 1 base removed from V and 4 bases from J, the gap between germline ends came to 16 bases. The CDR3 totals 16 residues. Germline V gives CDR1 LNHNV, CDR2 YYDKDF (reference sequence). DNA of the CDR3: TGTGCCACCAGCAGAGGGGTGGGGGCAAAGGTCACTGAAGCTTTCTTT. Translation: CATSRGVGAKVTEAFF.

This chain links TRBV24-1 with TRBJ1-2, with D unresolved. The CDR3 contains 12 residues. The V and J ends lost 3 bases and 4 bases respectively, with 5 bases between them. Germline values: CDR1 KGHDR, CDR2 SFDVKD. This CDR3 is CATSDPIYGYTF. CDR3 bases: TGTGCCACCAGTGATCCAATCTATGGCTACACCTTC.

This chain links TRBV5-5 with TRBJ2-7; 8 positions agree with TRBD2. Trimming took 0 bases from V and 4 from J; bases not matched to a gene: 12. Germline assignment: CDR1 SGHKS and CDR2 YYEKEE (reference sequence). This CDR3 has 17 residues. The CDR3 bases are TGTGCCAGCAGCTTGGATCCGGGAGGGGGGGCCCGGTACGAGCAGTACTTC. Amino acids: CASSLDPGGGARYEQYF.

This clone has only one observation. The chain employs TRBV5-5 and TRBJ2-1, with 15 bases identical to TRBD2. With 4 bases clipped from V and 0 bases from J, the junction kept 8 bases outside the gene matches. Looked up from germline, CDR1 is SGHKS and CDR2 is YYEKEE (reference sequence). This CDR3 contains 19 residues. The CDR3 DNA reads as TGTGCCAGCAGCACCGGACTAGCGGGGGGGCCGCCCTCCTACAATGAGCAGTTCTTC. Residues: CASSTGLAGGPPSYNEQFF.

The chain combines TRBV7-3 with TRBJ1-2, with TRBD1 as a possible D gene (5 bases). This CDR3 is built from 16 residues. Trimming stripped 7 bases from V and 3 bases from J, with 21 bases between. Germline loops: CDR1 SGHTA, CDR2 FQGTGA. The CDR3 region has the DNA TGTGCCAGCATCCTGCAACGCGGGGGAGAAGACTATGGCTACACCTTC. This gives the protein CASILQRGGEDYGYTF.

The rearrangement joins TRBV5-5 to TRBJ1-6; possible D gene TRBD1, 5 bases. The germline V gene has CDR1 SGHKS and CDR2 YYEKEE (reference sequence). The CDR3 extends over 16 amino acids. The germline V and J ends were trimmed by 1 base and 7 bases, with 15 bases remaining between them. CDR3 bases: TGTGCCAGCAGCTTGTTCTGGGCATCAGGGAATTCACCCCTCCACTTT. Its protein product is CASSLFWASGNSPLHF.

The chain recombines TRBV4-2 with TRBJ2-2; D remains unclear. Trimming took 1 base from V and 0 from J, leaving 9 bases between them. From germline, CDR1 is LGHNA and CDR2 YNFKEQ. The CDR3 is made up of 16 amino acids. The CDR3 loop is CASSQGISSNTGELFF. The DNA for the CDR3 is TGTGCCAGCAGCCAAGGTATCTCTTCGAACACCGGGGAGCTGTTTTTT.

The chain combines TRBV6-6 with TRBJ1-5; D call uncertain. The V end lost 6 bases, the J end lost 4 bases, and 10 bases lay between the germline ends. This CDR3 is built from 13 residues. Germline V CDR1 and CDR2: MNHNY, SVGAGI (reference sequence). In DNA form, the CDR3 reads TGTGCCAGCAGCGATACACCTAATCAGCCCCAGCATTTT. Encoded protein: CASSDTPNQPQHF.

The CDR3 loop is CASSGGQGPDTQYF. DNA for the CDR3: TGTGCCAGCAGTGGGGGACAGGGCCCAGATACGCAGTATTTT. The J gene is TRBJ2-3, the V gene TRBV25-1, with 9 bases lining up with TRBD1. The CDR3 covers 14 residues. Germline CDR1 reads MGHDK; CDR2 reads SYGVNS. V lost 4 bases, J lost 4 bases, and 3 bases stayed unmatched.

V gene TRBV7-3 combines with J gene TRBJ2-1; 7 nucleotides agree with TRBD2. V shed 5 bases, J shed 4 bases, and the junction held 11 bases outside the gene matches. CDR1 is SGHTA, CDR2 FQGTGA, per germline. This CDR3 is built from 16 residues. For the CDR3, the DNA is TGTGCCAGCAGCCCGAATGGGGGGGTTTTGTACAATGAGCAGTTCTTC. Its protein product is CASSPNGGVLYNEQFF.

The V call is TRBV7-9, the J call TRBJ2-3, with TRBD2 identical over 9 bases. The junction had 8 bases not matched to a gene; V was cut back by 5 bases and J by 2 bases. CDR3 length: 16 amino acids. Germline V gene lookup returns CDR1 SEHNR and CDR2 FQNEAQ (reference sequence). CDR3 residues: CASSLLSGGHTDTQYF. The CDR3 bases are TGTGCCAGCAGCCTACTTAGCGGGGGCCACACAGATACGCAGTATTTT.

This chain connects TRBV6-6 to TRBJ1-2, with 9 bases identical to TRBD1. Germline loops: CDR1 MNHNY, CDR2 SVGAGI (reference sequence). The CDR3 consists of 15 residues. J lost 2 bases, V lost 2 bases, and 3 bases had no gene match. CDR3 nucleotide sequence: TGTGCCAGCAGTTACCCCGGGACAGGGAACTATGGCTACACCTTC. It codes for CASSYPGTGNYGYTF.

The rearrangement joins TRBV7-3 to TRBJ1-1; D is perhaps TRBD1 (6 bases). Looked up from germline, CDR1 is SGHTA and CDR2 is FQGTGA. Trimming pared 5 bases from V and 1 base from J, leaving 11 bases between. This CDR3 contains 14 residues. The CDR3 sequence is CASSQTGSNTEAFF. CDR3 DNA: TGTGCCAGCAGCCAAACAGGGTCGAACACTGAAGCTTTCTTT.

The V gene is TRBV4-2, the J gene TRBJ1-5, with a weak D call TRBD1 (6 bases). Germline V gives CDR1 LGHNA, CDR2 YNFKEQ. The CDR3 consists of 19 residues. The V end was cut by 0 bases, the J end by 5 bases, with 23 bases between. The CDR3 DNA sequence: TGTGCCAGCAGCCAAGATCTGGGGCCGAGCACAGGGCCCTATCAGCCCCAGCATTTT. Residues: CASSQDLGPSTGPYQPQHF.

This clone has just a few counts. The genes are TRBV9 and TRBJ1-1; TRBD1 aligns across 9 bases. The V and J ends lost 1 base and 5 bases, in that order; junction bases with no gene match: 6. The germline CDR1 and CDR2 sequences are SGDLS and YYNGEE. This CDR3 region has 15 residues. The CDR3 reads CASSVTGGAGTEAFF. DNA of the CDR3: TGTGCCAGCAGCGTAACAGGGGGCGCGGGGACTGAAGCTTTCTTT. The full variable domain, its missing parts supplied by reference TRBV9 and TRBJ1-1, is DSGVTQTPKHLITATGQRVTLRCSPRSGDLSVYWYQQSLDQGLQFLIQYYNGEERAKGNILERFSAQQFPDLHSELNLSSLELGDSALYFCASSVTGGAGTEAFFGQGTRLTVV.

For the CDR3, the DNA is TGTGCCAGCAGTTTATTTCTAGGGGAATACCAGCCCCAGCATTTT. Protein product: CASSLFLGEYQPQHF. This chain connects TRBV27 to TRBJ1-5; D might be TRBD1 (5 bases). The CDR3 consists of 15 residues. From germline, CDR1 is MNHEY and CDR2 SMNVEV (reference sequence). Trimming cost V 1 base and J 7 bases, with 14 bases left between them.

The chain recombines TRBV2 with TRBJ1-2; D possibly corresponds to TRBD1 (6 bases). This CDR3 spans 12 amino acids. Trimming pared 5 bases from V and 7 bases from J, leaving 11 bases between. Germline-derived CDR1 and CDR2 are SNHLY and FYNNEI. CDR3 region: CASSRQEPGYTF. The CDR3 DNA sequence: TGTGCCAGCAGTAGACAGGAACCTGGCTACACCTTC. Drawing the rest from reference TRBV2 and TRBJ1-2, the complete variable domain is EPEVTQTPSHQVTQMGQEVILRCVPISNHLYFYWYRQILGQKVEFLVSFYNNEISEKSEIFDDQFSVERPDGSNFTLKIRSTKLEDSAMYFCASSRQEPGYTFGSGTRLTVV.

This rearrangement joins TRBV7-2 to TRBJ2-7; unclear D gene. The CDR3 covers 14 residues. Germline loops: CDR1 SGHTA, CDR2 FQGNSA. The V end was cut by 5 bases, the J end by 1 base, with 12 bases between. CDR3 sequence (DNA): TGTGCCAGCAGCCCGTTACGAGATTCCTACGAGCAGTACTTC. As protein: CASSPLRDSYEQYF.